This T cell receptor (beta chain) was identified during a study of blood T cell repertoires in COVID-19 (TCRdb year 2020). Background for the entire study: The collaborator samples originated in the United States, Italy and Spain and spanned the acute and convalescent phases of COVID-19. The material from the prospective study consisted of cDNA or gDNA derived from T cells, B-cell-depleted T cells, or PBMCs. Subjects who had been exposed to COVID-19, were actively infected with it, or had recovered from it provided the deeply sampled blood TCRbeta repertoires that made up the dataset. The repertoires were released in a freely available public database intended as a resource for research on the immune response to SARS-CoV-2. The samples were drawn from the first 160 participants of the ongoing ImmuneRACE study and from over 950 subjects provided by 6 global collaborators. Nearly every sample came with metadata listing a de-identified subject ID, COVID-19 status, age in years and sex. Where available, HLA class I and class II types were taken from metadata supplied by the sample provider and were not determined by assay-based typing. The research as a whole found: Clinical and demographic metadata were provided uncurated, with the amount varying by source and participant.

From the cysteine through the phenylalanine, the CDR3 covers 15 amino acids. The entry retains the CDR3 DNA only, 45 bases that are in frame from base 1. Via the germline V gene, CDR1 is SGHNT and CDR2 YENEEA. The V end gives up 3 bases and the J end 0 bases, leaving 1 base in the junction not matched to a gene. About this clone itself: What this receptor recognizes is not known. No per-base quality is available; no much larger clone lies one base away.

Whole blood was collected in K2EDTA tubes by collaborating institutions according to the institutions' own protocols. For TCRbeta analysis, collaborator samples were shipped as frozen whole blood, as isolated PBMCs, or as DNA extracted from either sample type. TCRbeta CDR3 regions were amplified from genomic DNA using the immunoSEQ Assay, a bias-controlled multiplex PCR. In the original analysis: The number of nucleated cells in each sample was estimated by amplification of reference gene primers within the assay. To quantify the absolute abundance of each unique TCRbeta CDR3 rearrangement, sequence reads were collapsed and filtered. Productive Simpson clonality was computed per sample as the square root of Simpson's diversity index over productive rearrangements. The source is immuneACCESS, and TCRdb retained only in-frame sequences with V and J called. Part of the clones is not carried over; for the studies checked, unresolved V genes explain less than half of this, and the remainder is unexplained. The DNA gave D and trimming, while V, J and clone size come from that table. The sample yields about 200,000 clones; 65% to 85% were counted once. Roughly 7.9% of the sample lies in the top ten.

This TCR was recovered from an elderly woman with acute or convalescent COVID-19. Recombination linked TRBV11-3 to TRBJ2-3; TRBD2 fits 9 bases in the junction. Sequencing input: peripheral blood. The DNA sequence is TGTGCCAGCAGCTTCAGCGGGAGGAGCACAGATACGCAGTATTTT. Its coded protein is CASSFSGRSTDTQYF.